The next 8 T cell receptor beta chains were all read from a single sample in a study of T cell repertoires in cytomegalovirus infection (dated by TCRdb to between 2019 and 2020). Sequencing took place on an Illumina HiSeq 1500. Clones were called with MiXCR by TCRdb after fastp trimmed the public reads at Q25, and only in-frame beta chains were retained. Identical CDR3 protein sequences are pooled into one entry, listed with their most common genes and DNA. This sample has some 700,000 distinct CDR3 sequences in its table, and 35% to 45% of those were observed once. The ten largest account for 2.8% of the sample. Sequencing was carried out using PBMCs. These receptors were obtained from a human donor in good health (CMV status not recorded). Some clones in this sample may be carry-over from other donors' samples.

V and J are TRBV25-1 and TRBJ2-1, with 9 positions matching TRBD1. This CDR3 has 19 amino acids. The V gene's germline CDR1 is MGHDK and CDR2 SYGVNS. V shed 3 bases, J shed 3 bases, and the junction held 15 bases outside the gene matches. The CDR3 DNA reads TGTGCCAGCAGTGAGATACAGGGGGCGACGGGCGGGGTCTACAATGAGCAGTTCTTC. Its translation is CASSEIQGATGGVYNEQFF.

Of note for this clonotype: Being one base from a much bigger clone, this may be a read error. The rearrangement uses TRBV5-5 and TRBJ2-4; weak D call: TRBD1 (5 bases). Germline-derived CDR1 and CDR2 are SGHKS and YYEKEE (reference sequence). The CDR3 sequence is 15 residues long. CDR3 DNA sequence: TGTGCCAGCAGCTTGAGTCAGACAGCCAAAAACATTCAGTCCTTC. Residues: CASSLSQTAKNIQSF.

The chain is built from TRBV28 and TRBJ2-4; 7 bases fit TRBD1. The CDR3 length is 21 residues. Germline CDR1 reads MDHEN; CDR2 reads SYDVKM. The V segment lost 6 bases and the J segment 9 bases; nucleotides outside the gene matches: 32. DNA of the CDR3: TGTGCCAGCAGCCGCCCGGACAGGATGTTCGCCGATTCCCGTTACCAAAGCATTCAGTACTTC. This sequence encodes CASSRPDRMFADSRYQSIQYF. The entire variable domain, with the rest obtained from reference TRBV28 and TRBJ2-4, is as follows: DVKVTQSSRYLVKRTGEKVFLECVQDMDHENMFWYRQDPGLGLRLIYFSYDVKMKEKGDIPEGYSVSREKKERFSLILESASTNQTSMYLCASSRPDRMFADSRYQSIQYFGAGTRLSVL.

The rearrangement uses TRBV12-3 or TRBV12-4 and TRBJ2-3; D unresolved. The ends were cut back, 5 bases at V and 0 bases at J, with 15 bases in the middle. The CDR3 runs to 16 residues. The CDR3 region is CASSTRWQPSTDTQYF. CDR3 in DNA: TGTGCCAGCAGTACCCGGTGGCAGCCGAGCACAGATACGCAGTATTTT.

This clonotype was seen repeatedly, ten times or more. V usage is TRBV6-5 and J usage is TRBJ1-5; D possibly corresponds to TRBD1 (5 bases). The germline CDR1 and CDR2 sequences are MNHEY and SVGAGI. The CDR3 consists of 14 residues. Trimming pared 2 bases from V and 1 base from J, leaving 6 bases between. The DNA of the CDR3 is TGTGCCAGCAGTTACGCAGGGAGCAATCAGCCCCAGCATTTT. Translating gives CASSYAGSNQPQHF.

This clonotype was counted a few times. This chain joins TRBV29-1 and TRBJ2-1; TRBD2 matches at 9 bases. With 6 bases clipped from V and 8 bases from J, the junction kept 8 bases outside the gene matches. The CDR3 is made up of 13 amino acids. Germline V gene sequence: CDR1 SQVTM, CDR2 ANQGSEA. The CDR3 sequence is CSVLRGRGDEQFF. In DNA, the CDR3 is TGCAGCGTACTACGCGGGAGGGGCGATGAGCAGTTCTTC.

CDR3 in amino acids: CSARGGIAYEQYF. CDR3 nucleotides: TGCAGTGCTAGAGGCGGGATCGCCTACGAGCAGTACTTC. V and J are TRBV20-1 and TRBJ2-7, with D possibly being TRBD2 (6 bases). The CDR3 consists of 13 residues. The V end lost 1 base, the J end lost 2 bases, and 9 bases lay between the germline ends. Per germline, CDR1 DFQATT and CDR2 SNEGSKA (reference sequence).

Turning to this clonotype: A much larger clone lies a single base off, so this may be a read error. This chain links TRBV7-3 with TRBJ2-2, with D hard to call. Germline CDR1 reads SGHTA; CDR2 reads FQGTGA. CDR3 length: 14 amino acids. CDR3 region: CASRLTGLTGELFF. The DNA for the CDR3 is TGTGCCAGCAGATTAACGGGTCTCACCGGGGAGCTGTTTTTT.